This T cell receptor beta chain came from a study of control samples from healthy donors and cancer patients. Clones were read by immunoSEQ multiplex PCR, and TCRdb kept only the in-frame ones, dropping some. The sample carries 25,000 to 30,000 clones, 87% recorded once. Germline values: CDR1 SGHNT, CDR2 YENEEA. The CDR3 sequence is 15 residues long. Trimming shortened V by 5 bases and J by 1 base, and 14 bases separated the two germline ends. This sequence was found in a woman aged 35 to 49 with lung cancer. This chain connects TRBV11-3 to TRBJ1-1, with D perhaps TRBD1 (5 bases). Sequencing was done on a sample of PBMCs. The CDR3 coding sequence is TGTGCCAGCAGCCCCTACTGGGGCCGGAACACTGAAGCTTTCTTT. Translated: CASSPYWGRNTEAFF.